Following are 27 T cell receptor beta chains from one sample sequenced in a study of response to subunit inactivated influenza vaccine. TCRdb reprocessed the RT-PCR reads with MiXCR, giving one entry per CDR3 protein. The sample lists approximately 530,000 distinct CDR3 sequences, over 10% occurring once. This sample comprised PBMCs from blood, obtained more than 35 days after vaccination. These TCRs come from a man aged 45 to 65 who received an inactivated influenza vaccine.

The CDR3 DNA is TGTGCCAGCAGCTTGGCGGGCTACTGGCGGGGGCGCACAGATACGCAGTATTTT. This gives the protein CASSLAGYWRGRTDTQYF. The V call is TRBV11-1, the J call TRBJ2-3; D might be TRBD2 (7 bases). The CDR3 runs to 18 residues. V was cut by 3 bases and J by 1 base, with 20 bases left in between. Germline V gene lookup returns CDR1 SGHAT and CDR2 FQDESV (reference sequence).

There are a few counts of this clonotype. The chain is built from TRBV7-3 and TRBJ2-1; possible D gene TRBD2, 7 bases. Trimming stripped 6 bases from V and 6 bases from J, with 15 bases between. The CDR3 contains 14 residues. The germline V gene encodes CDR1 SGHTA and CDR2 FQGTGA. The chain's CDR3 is CASRLGGGSNEQFF. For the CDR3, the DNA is TGTGCCAGCAGATTGGGAGGGGGTTCCAATGAGCAGTTCTTC.

DNA of the CDR3: TGTGCCTGGGGACAGCGAATTATGGAGCCCCAGCATTTT. Translating it yields CAWGQRIMEPQHF. V gene TRBV30 combines with J gene TRBJ1-5; weak D call: TRBD1 (6 bases). Trimming stripped 5 bases from V and 8 bases from J, with 16 bases between. CDR1 is GTSNPN, CDR2 SVGIG, per germline (reference sequence). This CDR3 spans 13 amino acids.

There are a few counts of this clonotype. The CDR3 DNA follows: TGTGCCAGCAGTCCACGGTGGGGGGCCAACGTCCTGACTTTC. Its translation: CASSPRWGANVLTF. This sequence joins TRBV28 and TRBJ2-6; D not certain. CDR1 and CDR2 (germline): MDHEN, SYDVKM. The V end lost 5 bases, the J end lost 4 bases, and 9 bases lay between the germline ends. This CDR3 has 14 residues.

The CDR3: CASSVAASAQETQYF. The CDR3 DNA sequence: TGTGCCAGCAGCGTAGCGGCTAGCGCGCAAGAGACCCAGTACTTC. The J gene is TRBJ2-5, the V gene TRBV9, with D perhaps matching TRBD2 (6 bases). CDR3 size: 15 residues. Trimming shortened V by 0 bases and J by 2 bases, and 11 bases separated the two germline ends. Per the germline V gene, CDR1 is SGDLS and CDR2 is YYNGEE.

The CDR3 region is CSARTSTGELFF. CDR3 nucleotide sequence: TGCAGTGCCAGAACTAGCACCGGGGAGCTGTTTTTT. The V and J genes are TRBV20-1 and TRBJ2-2; possibly TRBD2 for D (5 bases). The CDR3 runs to 12 residues. CDR1 is DFQATT, CDR2 SNEGSKA, per germline (reference sequence). V gave up 6 bases and J gave up 4 bases, with 9 bases separating them.

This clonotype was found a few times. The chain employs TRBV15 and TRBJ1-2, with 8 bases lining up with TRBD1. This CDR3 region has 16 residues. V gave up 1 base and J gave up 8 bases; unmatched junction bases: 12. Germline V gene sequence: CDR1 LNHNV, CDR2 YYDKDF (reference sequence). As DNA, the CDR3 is TGTGCCACCAGCAGAGGTGGGACAGGCCAAATGGGGGGCTACACCTTC. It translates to CATSRGGTGQMGGYTF. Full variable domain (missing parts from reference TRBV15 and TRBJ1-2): DAMVIQNPRYQVTQFGKPVTLSCSQTLNHNVMYWYQQKSSQAPKLLFHYYDKDFNNEADTPDNFQSRRPNTSFCFLDIRSPGLGDTAMYLCATSRGGTGQMGGYTFGSGTRLTVV.

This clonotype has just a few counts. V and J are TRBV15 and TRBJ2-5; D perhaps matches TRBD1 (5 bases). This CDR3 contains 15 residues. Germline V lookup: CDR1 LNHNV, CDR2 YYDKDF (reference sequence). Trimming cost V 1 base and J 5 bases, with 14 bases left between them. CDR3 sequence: CATSRVGAQQETQYF. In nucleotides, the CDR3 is TGTGCCACCAGCAGAGTAGGGGCGCAACAGGAGACCCAGTACTTC. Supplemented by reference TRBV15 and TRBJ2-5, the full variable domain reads DAMVIQNPRYQVTQFGKPVTLSCSQTLNHNVMYWYQQKSSQAPKLLFHYYDKDFNNEADTPDNFQSRRPNTSFCFLDIRSPGLGDTAMYLCATSRVGAQQETQYFGPGTRLLVL.

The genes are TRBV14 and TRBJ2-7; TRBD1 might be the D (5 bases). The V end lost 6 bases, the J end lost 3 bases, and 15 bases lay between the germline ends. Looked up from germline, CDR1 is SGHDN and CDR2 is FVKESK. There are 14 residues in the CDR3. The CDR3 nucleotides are TGTGCCAGCAGTCCTAAACGGACACACTACGAGCAGTACTTC. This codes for CASSPKRTHYEQYF. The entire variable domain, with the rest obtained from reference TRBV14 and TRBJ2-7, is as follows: EAGVTQFPSHSVIEKGQTVTLRCDPISGHDNLYWYRRVMGKEIKFLLHFVKESKQDESGMPNNRFLAERTGGTYSTLKVQPAELEDSGVYFCASSPKRTHYEQYFGPGTRLTVT.

The CDR3 DNA follows: TGTGCCAGCTCACCAAGTTCAGGCTCCCCCTACGAGCAGTACTTC. It is translated as CASSPSSGSPYEQYF. The V call is TRBV18, the J call TRBJ2-7; D is ambiguous. This CDR3 has 15 amino acids. Trimming removed 2 bases from V and 2 bases from J, with 13 bases in between. Per germline, CDR1 KGHSH and CDR2 LQKENI.

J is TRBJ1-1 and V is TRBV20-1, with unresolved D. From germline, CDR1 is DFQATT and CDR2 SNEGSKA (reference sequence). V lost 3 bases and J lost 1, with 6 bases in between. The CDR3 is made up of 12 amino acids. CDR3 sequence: CSASVGNTEAFF. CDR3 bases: TGCAGTGCTAGTGTTGGGAACACTGAAGCTTTCTTT.

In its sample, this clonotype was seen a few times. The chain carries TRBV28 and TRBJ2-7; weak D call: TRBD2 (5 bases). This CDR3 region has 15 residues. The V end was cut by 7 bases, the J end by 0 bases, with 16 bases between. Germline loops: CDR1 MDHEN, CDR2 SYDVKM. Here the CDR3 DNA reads TGTGCCAGCACCCGCCCAGTAGCGAACTCCTACGAGCAGTACTTC. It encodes CASTRPVANSYEQYF.

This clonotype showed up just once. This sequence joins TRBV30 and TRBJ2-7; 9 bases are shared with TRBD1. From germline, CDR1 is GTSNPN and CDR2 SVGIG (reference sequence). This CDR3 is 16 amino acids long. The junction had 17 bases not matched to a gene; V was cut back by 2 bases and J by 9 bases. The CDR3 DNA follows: TGTGCCTGGAGTTCGCCCGGGACAGGGAGGAGACACAGGCAGTACTTC. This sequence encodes CAWSSPGTGRRHRQYF.

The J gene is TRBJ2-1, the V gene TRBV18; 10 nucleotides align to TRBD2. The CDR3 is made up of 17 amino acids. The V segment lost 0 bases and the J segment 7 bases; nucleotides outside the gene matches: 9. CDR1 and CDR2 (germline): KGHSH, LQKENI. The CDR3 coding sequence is TGTGCCAGCTCACCACCCTTCCTAGCGGGAGTGACGAATGAGCAGTTCTTC. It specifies CASSPPFLAGVTNEQFF.

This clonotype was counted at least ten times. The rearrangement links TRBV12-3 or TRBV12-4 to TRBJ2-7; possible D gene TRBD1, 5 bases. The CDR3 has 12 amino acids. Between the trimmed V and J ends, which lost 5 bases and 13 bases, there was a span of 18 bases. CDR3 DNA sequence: TGTGCCAGCAGTGATAACAGGTTCCGCACCTACTTC. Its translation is CASSDNRFRTYF.

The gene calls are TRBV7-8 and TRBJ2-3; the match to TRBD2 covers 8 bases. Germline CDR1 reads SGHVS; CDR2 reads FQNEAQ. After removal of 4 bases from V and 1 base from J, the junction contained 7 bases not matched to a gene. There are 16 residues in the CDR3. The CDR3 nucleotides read TGTGCCAGCAGCTCCCAGGTGCGGGGGGGCACAGATACGCAGTATTTT. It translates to CASSSQVRGGTDTQYF.

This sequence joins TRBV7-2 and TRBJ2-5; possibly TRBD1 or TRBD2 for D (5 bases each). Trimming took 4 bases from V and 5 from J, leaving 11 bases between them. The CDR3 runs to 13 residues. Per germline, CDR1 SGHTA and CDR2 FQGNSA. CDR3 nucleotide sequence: TGTGCCAGCAGCTGGGGACCGAGGGAGACCCAGTACTTC. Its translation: CASSWGPRETQYF.

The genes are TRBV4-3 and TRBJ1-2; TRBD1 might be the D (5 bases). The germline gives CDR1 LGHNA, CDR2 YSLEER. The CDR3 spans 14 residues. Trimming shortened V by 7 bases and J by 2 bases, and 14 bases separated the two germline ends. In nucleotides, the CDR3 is TGCGCCAGCACTAGCACAGCAGGGAACTATGGCTACACCTTC. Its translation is CASTSTAGNYGYTF.

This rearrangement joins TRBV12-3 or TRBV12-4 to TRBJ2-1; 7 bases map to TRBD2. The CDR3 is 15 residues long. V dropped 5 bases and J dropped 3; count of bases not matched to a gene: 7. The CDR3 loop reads CASSLLAPDYNEQFF. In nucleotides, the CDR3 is TGTGCCAGCAGTCTACTAGCGCCGGACTACAATGAGCAGTTCTTC.

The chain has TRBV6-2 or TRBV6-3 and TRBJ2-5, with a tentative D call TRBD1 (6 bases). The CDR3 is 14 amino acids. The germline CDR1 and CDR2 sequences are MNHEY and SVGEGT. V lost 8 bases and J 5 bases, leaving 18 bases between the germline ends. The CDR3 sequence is CASAQGMVRETQYF. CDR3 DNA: TGTGCCAGCGCCCAGGGGATGGTGCGGGAGACCCAGTACTTC.

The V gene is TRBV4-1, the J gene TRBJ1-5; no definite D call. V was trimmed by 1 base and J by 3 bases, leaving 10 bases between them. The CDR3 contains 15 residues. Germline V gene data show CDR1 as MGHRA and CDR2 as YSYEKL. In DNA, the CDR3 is TGCGCCAGCAGCCAAGTGTCCAGGCTCAATCAGCCCCAGCATTTT. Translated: CASSQVSRLNQPQHF.

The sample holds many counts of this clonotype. CDR3 sequence reads: CASSPGTRQNTGELFF. CDR3 DNA: TGTGCCAGCAGCCCCGGGACTCGTCAGAACACCGGGGAGCTGTTTTTT. The chain uses TRBV11-2 and TRBJ2-2; D is possibly TRBD2 (6 bases). Germline CDR1 SGHAT, CDR2 FQNNGV. V dropped 5 bases and J dropped 1 base, with 14 bases sitting between them. This CDR3 has 16 amino acids.

The CDR3 DNA follows: TGTGCCATCAAACGACACATGAATGAGGGGACCCAGTACTTC. It codes for CAIKRHMNEGTQYF. The chain carries TRBV10-3 and TRBJ2-5; D might be TRBD2 (5 bases). CDR3 size: 14 residues. V shed 7 bases and J shed 7 bases, with 19 bases lying between them. The V gene's germline CDR1 is ENHRY and CDR2 SYGVKD.

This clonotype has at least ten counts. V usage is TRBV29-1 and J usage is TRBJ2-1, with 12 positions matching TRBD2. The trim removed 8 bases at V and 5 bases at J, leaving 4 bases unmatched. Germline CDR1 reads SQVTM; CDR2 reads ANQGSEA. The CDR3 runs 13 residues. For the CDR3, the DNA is TGCAGCTCAAGACTAGCGGGAGACAATGAGCAGTTCTTC. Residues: CSSRLAGDNEQFF.

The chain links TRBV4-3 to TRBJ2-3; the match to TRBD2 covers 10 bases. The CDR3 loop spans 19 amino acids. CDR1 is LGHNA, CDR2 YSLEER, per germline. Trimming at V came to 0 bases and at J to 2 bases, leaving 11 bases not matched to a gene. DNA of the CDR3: TGCGCCAGCAGCCAAGAAGCCCCTAGCGGGGGAGTCCTCACAGATACGCAGTATTTT. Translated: CASSQEAPSGGVLTDTQYF.

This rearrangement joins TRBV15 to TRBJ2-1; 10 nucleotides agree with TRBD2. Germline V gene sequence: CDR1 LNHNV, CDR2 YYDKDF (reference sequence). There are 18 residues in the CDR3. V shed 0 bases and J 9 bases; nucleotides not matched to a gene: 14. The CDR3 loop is CATSRDPPSGSGLGEQFF. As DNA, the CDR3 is TGTGCCACCAGCAGAGATCCGCCTAGCGGGAGCGGTCTGGGTGAGCAGTTCTTC.

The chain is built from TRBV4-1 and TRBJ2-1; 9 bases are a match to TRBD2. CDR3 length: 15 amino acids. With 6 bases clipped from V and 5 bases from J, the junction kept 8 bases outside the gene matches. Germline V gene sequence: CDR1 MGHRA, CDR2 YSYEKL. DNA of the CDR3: TGCGCCAGCAGTCTTATAGCGGGGGTGGACAATGAGCAGTTCTTC. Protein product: CASSLIAGVDNEQFF.